This TCR beta chain appears in the sequencing data of a study of T cells in Graves' hyperthyroidism and ophthalmopathy. TCR beta CDR3 sequences were amplified from RNA transcripts. First-round RT-PCR targeting the TCR CDR3 was performed with the HTBI primer set. A single record per CDR3 protein comes from TCRdb applying MiXCR to the multiplex PCR reads. Here the sample spans more than 500,000 distinct CDR3 sequences, about 16% being singletons. Overall study findings and caveats: The majority of expanded thyroid clonotypes above 0.001 also appeared in blood. For ophthalmopathy, model prediction preceded onset by a median 6.5 months.

The definition of stable Graves' hyperthyroidism was no ophthalmopathy progression within 18 months. CDR3 length equals 12 residues. The V gene's germline CDR1 is MNHNS and CDR2 SASEGT. Trimming removed 6 bases from V and 1 base from J, with 6 bases in between. Notes on this clonotype: The antigen is unknown.

Sequenced material: blood. The chain carries TRBV6-1 and TRBJ1-1; D remains unclear. The TCR comes from a woman in her 30s with Graves' hyperthyroidism. The CDR3 DNA reads TGTGCCAGCAGCAACAGGAACACTGAAGCTTTCTTT. The encoded protein is CASSNRNTEAFF.